This entry lists 3 T cell receptor beta chains sequenced from one sample in a study of human T cells and chemical hapten exposure. Time point denoted: patch test 1, 2 weeks after DPC sensitization. Treatment noted: therapeutic diphenylcyclopropenone sensitization with weekly scalp DPC. TCRdb used MiXCR to reprocess the RACE reads, holding one entry per CDR3 protein. The sample has around 380,000 distinct CDR3 sequences, nearly 5% seen once; the top ten hold under 2.5%. This specimen consisted of whole blood, obtained in connection with sensitization to the hapten diphenylcyclopropenone (DPC). These receptors were collected from a woman between 45 and 60 years old with alopecia areata. Some clones in this sample may be carry-over from other donors' samples.

At least ten counts were recorded for this clonotype. The chain is built from TRBV29-1 and TRBJ2-3; 8 bases fit TRBD1. This CDR3 comprises 14 residues. Germline CDR1 reads SQVTM; CDR2 reads ANQGSEA. As DNA, the CDR3 is TGCAGTGTACCCGGACAGGGTCCAACAGATACGCAGTATTTT. Translating gives CSVPGQGPTDTQYF.

There are many counts of this clonotype. This rearrangement joins TRBV21-1 to TRBJ2-2. TRBV21-1 is a pseudogene. The CDR3 spans 16 residues. The CDR3 DNA sequence: TGTGCCACCCAGCAAAGATTCGGATCGAACACCGGGGAGCTGTTTTTT. It yields the protein CATQQRFGSNTGELFF.

This clonotype was detected a few times. V is TRBV6-2 or TRBV6-3 and J is TRBJ1-6; perhaps TRBD1 as D (5 bases). Germline CDR1 and CDR2: MNHEY and SVGEGT. This CDR3 comprises 13 residues. The ends were cut back, 5 bases at V and 7 bases at J, with 9 bases in the middle. The CDR3 DNA is TGTGCCAGCAGTCACCGACAGAATTCACCCCTCCACTTT. It yields the protein CASSHRQNSPLHF.